The entry below describes one T cell receptor (beta chain). Its antigen is unknown. An end of the junction differs from the germline gene, which may be a read error. This record comes from a study of OX40 agonist ivuxolimab in advanced cancers. Study context: Hepatocellular carcinoma, melanoma, renal cell or head and neck cancer occurred in dose-escalation patients. Three patients, one with hepatocellular carcinoma and two with cutaneous melanoma, responded partially. Study-level points and caveats: Clonal expansion was seen in CD4+ and CD8+ blood T cells by week 6 at 0.1 to 3.0 mg/kg. Antigen targets of the expanded peripheral T cells went undetermined.

Sequencing was performed with immunoSEQ multiplex PCR; in TCRdb, only in-frame clones are kept and a portion is missing. In the table there are about 80,000 clones, around 94% of which are singletons. The CDR3 is made up of 11 amino acids. Germline V lookup: CDR1 SSHAT, CDR2 FNYEAQ (reference sequence). The specimen was CD4+ or CD8+ T cells sorted from blood, collected in a trial of the OX40 agonist ivuxolimab. The TCR comes from an adult with an advanced solid tumor such as melanoma, head and neck, liver or kidney cancer. V usage is TRBV7-7 and J usage is TRBJ1-1; D is unresolved. CDR3 sequence: CASSLGTEAFF. The CDR3 DNA sequence: TGTGCTAGCAGCTTAGGGACTGAAGCTTTCTTT.